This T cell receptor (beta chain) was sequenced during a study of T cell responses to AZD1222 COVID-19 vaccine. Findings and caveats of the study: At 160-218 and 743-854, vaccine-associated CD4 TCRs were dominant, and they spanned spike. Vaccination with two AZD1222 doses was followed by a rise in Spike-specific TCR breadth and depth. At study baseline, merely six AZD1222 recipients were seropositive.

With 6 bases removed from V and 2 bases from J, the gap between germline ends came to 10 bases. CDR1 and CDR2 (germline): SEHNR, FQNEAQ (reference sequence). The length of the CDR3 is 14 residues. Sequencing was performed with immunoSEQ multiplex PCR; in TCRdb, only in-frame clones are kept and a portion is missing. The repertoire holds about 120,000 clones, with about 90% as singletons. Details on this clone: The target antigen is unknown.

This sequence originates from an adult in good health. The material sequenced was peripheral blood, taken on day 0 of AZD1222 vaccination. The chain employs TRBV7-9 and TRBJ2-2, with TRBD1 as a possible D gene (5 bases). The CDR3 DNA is TGTGCCAGCAGATCCGACAGTAACACCGGGGAGCTGTTTTTT. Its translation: CASRSDSNTGELFF.